The clone carrying this T cell receptor beta chain was recorded many times. This record belongs to a study of neurological immune-mediated disorders. MiXCR was run by TCRdb on the 5' RACE reads, yielding one entry per CDR3 protein. Here the sample spans tens of thousands of distinct CDR3 sequences, around 10% being singletons. Time point in this sample: longitudinal time-point 1 (baseline). Trimming stripped 5 bases from V and 5 bases from J, with 21 bases between. Germline V gives CDR1 MNHEY, CDR2 SVGAGI. This CDR3 is built from 16 residues. The genes are TRBV6-5 and TRBJ1-1; perhaps TRBD1 as D (5 bases). Sequenced input: PBMCs. This receptor was obtained from a male donor with HTLV-1-associated myelopathy (HAM/TSP). The CDR3 here is CASSDSLRGLGTEAFF. CDR3 nucleotides: TGTGCCAGCAGTGACAGCCTACGGGGTTTAGGGACTGAAGCTTTCTTT.